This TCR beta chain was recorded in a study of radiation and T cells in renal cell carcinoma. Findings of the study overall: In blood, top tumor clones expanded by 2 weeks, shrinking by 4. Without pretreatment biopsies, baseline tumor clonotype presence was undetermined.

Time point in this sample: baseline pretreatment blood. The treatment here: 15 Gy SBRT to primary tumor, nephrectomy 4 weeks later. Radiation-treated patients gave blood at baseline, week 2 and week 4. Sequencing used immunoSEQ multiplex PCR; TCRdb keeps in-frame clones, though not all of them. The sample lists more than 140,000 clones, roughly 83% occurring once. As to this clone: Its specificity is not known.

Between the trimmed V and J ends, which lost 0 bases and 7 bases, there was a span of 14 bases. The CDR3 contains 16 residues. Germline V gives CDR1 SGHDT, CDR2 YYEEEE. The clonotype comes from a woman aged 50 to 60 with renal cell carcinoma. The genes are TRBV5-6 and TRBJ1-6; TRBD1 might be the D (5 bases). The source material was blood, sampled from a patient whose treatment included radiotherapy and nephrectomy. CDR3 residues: CASSLGGGTTNSPLHF. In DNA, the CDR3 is TGTGCCAGCAGCTTGGGGGGAGGGACTACAAATTCACCCCTCCACTTT.